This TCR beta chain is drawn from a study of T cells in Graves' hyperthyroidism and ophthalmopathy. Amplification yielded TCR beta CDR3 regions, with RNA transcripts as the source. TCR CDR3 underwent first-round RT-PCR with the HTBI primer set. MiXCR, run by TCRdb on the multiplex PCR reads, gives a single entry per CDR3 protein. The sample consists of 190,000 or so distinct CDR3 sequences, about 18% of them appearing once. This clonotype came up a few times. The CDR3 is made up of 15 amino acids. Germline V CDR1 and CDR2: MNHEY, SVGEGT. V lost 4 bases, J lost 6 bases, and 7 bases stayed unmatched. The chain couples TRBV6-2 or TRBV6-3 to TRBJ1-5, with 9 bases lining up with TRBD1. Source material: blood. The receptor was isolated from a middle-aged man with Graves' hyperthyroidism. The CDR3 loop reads CASSLEGQGIQPQHF. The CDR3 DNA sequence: TGTGCCAGCAGTTTGGAGGGACAGGGAATTCAGCCCCAGCATTTT.